This entry lists 21 T cell receptor beta chains sequenced from one sample in a study of PD-L1 blockade in urothelial cancer. Produced via immunoSEQ multiplex PCR; TCRdb's table is partial and in-frame only. The sample comprises over 45,000 clones, roughly 87% of which are singletons, and 6% to 9% rests with the top ten. The starting material was PBMCs, obtained around atezolizumab (anti-PD-L1) treatment. The source of these receptors is a man between 60 and 75 years old with urothelial cancer.

The gene calls are TRBV6-1 and TRBJ1-1; TRBD1 matches 8 bases. J was trimmed by 4 bases and V by 7 bases; bases with no gene match: 8. CDR1 and CDR2 from the germline V gene are MNHNS and SASEGT. The CDR3 contains 14 residues. The CDR3 sequence is CASKDRDDRTEAFF. The CDR3 DNA reads as TGTGCCAGCAAGGACAGGGATGATCGCACTGAAGCTTTCTTT.

The chain couples TRBV16 to TRBJ1-2, with unresolved D. Germline V gives CDR1 KGHSY, CDR2 FQNENV. Deletions cut 0 bases from V and 4 bases from J, with 12 bases between. CDR3 length equals 15 residues. In DNA, the CDR3 is TGTGCCAGCAGCCAATCTACTGGAGATGTCTATGGCTACACCTTC. Its protein is CASSQSTGDVYGYTF.

This chain links TRBV7-2 with TRBJ2-7, with D possibly TRBD2 on 6 matching bases. CDR1 and CDR2 (germline): SGHTA, FQGNSA. CDR3 length equals 15 residues. Between the trimmed V and J ends, which lost 5 bases and 3 bases, there was a span of 17 bases. CDR3 sequence reads: CASSVEEGSNYEQYF. DNA of the CDR3: TGTGCCAGCAGCGTAGAGGAGGGGTCGAACTACGAGCAGTACTTC. Full variable domain (outside the CDR3, taken from reference TRBV7-2 and TRBJ2-7): GAGVSQSPSNKVTEKGKDVELRCDPISGHTALYWYRQSLGQGLEFLIYFQGNSAPDKSGLPSDRFSAERTGGSVSTLTIQRTQQEDSAVYLCASSVEEGSNYEQYFGPGTRLTVT.

The chain has TRBV29-1 and TRBJ2-4; TRBD1 aligns across 10 bases. Germline trimming cut 8 bases from V and 4 bases from J; bases unmatched to any gene: 5. The CDR3 is 13 residues long. The germline CDR1 and CDR2 sequences are SQVTM and ANQGSEA. CDR3 bases: TGCAGCACCCGACAGGGGGCGAAAAACATTCAGTACTTC. Its translation is CSTRQGAKNIQYF.

The rearrangement links TRBV7-2 to TRBJ1-1; no clear D gene. The CDR3 totals 13 residues. Trimming took off 1 base at V and 11 bases at J, with 14 bases between the two ends. The germline V gene encodes CDR1 SGHTA and CDR2 FQGNSA. In DNA form, the CDR3 reads TGTGCCAGCAGCTTAGGGACTCTCAGTAGGGCTTTCTTT. Translated, it gives CASSLGTLSRAFF.

The chain employs TRBV10-2 and TRBJ1-3; D unresolved. The germline V and J ends were trimmed by 6 bases and 0 bases, with 6 bases remaining between them. CDR1 and CDR2 (germline): WSHSY, SAAADI. The CDR3 runs to 13 residues. The DNA for the CDR3 is TGCGCCAGCAGCAGGTCCTCTGGAAACACCATATATTTT. Translation: CASSRSSGNTIYF.

The gene calls are TRBV7-2 and TRBJ2-7; D unresolved. V lost 5 bases to trimming and J lost 2 bases, with 4 bases between them. CDR1 and CDR2 from the germline V gene are SGHTA and FQGNSA. CDR3 size: 11 residues. CDR3 nucleotide sequence: TGTGCCAGCAGCCCAGCCTACGAGCAGTACTTC. Translation: CASSPAYEQYF.

The CDR3 bases are TGTGCCAGCAGCGGAGAGACAGCTAACTATGGCTACACCTTC. It codes for CASSGETANYGYTF. This chain uses TRBV2 with TRBJ1-2; D may be TRBD1 (5 bases). V lost 6 bases, J lost 0 bases, and 11 bases lay in between. In germline, CDR1 is SNHLY, CDR2 FYNNEI. The CDR3 sequence is 14 residues long. Together with reference TRBV2 and TRBJ1-2, the CDR3 gives the full variable domain: EPEVTQTPSHQVTQMGQEVILRCVPISNHLYFYWYRQILGQKVEFLVSFYNNEISEKSEIFDDQFSVERPDGSNFTLKIRSTKLEDSAMYFCASSGETANYGYTFGSGTRLTVV.

This clone appeared once. The V gene is TRBV21-1, the J gene TRBJ2-7; TRBD1 was called by the table and not checked on the DNA. TRBV21-1 is described as a pseudogene. The CDR3 length is 15 residues. The CDR3 DNA follows: TGTGCCAGCAGCATTATGACAGGTCCTGGGTACGAGCAGTACTTC. Translation: CASSIMTGPGYEQYF.

The chain joins TRBV27 to TRBJ1-5, with D possibly matching TRBD1 (6 bases). CDR3 size: 15 residues. Trimming took 4 bases from V and 9 from J, leaving 19 bases between them. Germline CDR1 reads MNHEY; CDR2 reads SMNVEV (reference sequence). CDR3 sequence reads: CASSSWGNGQPPQHF. CDR3 coding DNA: TGTGCCAGCAGTTCTTGGGGAAACGGACAGCCGCCCCAGCATTTT.

The chain joins TRBV10-3 to TRBJ2-5, with 8 bases identical to TRBD1. Germline V gives CDR1 ENHRY, CDR2 SYGVKD. This CDR3 is 15 amino acids long. J was trimmed by 5 bases and V by 5 bases; bases with no gene match: 10. Written as DNA, the CDR3 is TGTGCCATCAGTCCCTTCCAGGACAGGGATGAGACCCAGTACTTC. Translation: CAISPFQDRDETQYF.

The chain is built from TRBV4-1 and TRBJ1-3; maybe TRBD1 (5 bases). The CDR3 is 18 residues long. V lost 2 bases, J lost 3 bases, and 20 bases lay in between. CDR1 is MGHRA, CDR2 YSYEKL, per germline. The CDR3 DNA reads TGCGCCAGCAGCCAACTCATAGGGGCCAGGGCAAGTGGAAACACCATATATTTT. It yields the protein CASSQLIGARASGNTIYF.

The rearrangement joins TRBV9 to TRBJ2-2, with D perhaps TRBD2 (6 bases). CDR1 SGDLS and CDR2 YYNGEE come from the germline V gene. The CDR3 sequence is 16 residues long. The germline V and J ends were trimmed by 2 bases and 3 bases, with 14 bases remaining between them. CDR3 sequence: CASSVGVSGYTGELFF. The CDR3 DNA reads TGTGCCAGCAGCGTTGGGGTTAGCGGATACACCGGGGAGCTGTTTTTT.

The rearrangement links TRBV29-1 to TRBJ2-3; 10 nucleotides align to TRBD2. The CDR3 length is 15 residues. CDR1 is SQVTM, CDR2 ANQGSEA, per germline. V trimming: 7 bases; J trimming: 6 bases; junction bases outside the gene matches: 13. In nucleotides, the CDR3 is TGCAGCGCTATACTACTAGCGGGGTCCGGGGATACGCAGTATTTT. It is translated as CSAILLAGSGDTQYF.

A single count supports this clone. The V call is TRBV9, the J call TRBJ2-2; 11 bases agree with TRBD2. CDR1 is SGDLS, CDR2 YYNGEE, per germline. The V gene end was trimmed by 2 bases and the J gene end by 3 bases; junction bases not matched to a gene: 3. The CDR3 runs to 16 residues. The chain's CDR3 is CASSVSGGADTGELFF. Written as DNA, the CDR3 is TGTGCCAGCAGCGTTAGCGGGGGGGCCGACACCGGGGAGCTGTTTTTT.

This clone was picked up one time. V usage is TRBV7-2 and J usage is TRBJ2-3; 7 bases fit TRBD1. J was trimmed by 2 bases and V by 2 bases; bases with no gene match: 7. Germline V lookup: CDR1 SGHTA, CDR2 FQGNSA. The CDR3 runs 16 residues. CDR3 sequence reads: CASSLRPGGNTDTQYF. CDR3 nucleotide sequence: TGTGCCAGCAGCTTAAGGCCAGGGGGAAACACAGATACGCAGTATTTT. Supplemented by reference TRBV7-2 and TRBJ2-3, the full variable domain reads GAGVSQSPSNKVTEKGKDVELRCDPISGHTALYWYRQSLGQGLEFLIYFQGNSAPDKSGLPSDRFSAERTGGSVSTLTIQRTQQEDSAVYLCASSLRPGGNTDTQYFGPGTRLTVL.

The rearrangement links TRBV5-6 to TRBJ2-7; 8 bases align to TRBD1. Germline V gene data show CDR1 as SGHDT and CDR2 as YYEEEE. Trimming took 4 bases from V and 6 from J; bases not matched to a gene: 21. This CDR3 region has 18 residues. CDR3 sequence reads: CASSQRRQGSVGGGEQYF. CDR3 nucleotide sequence: TGTGCCAGCAGCCAACGAAGACAGGGGTCTGTAGGTGGGGGCGAGCAGTACTTC.

The V and J genes are TRBV7-2 and TRBJ2-7, with D tentatively TRBD1 (6 bases). CDR1 and CDR2 from the germline V gene are SGHTA and FQGNSA. The CDR3 is 14 amino acids. V was pared by 5 bases and J by 0 bases, with 11 bases between. The CDR3 reads CASSPDRYSYEQYF. The CDR3 DNA follows: TGTGCCAGCAGCCCCGACAGGTACTCCTACGAGCAGTACTTC.

This rearrangement joins TRBV15 to TRBJ1-1, with D perhaps matching TRBD1 (6 bases). V was trimmed by 0 bases and J by 7 bases, leaving 12 bases between them. From germline, CDR1 is LNHNV and CDR2 YYDKDF (reference sequence). This CDR3 is built from 14 residues. The CDR3 nucleotides are TGTGCCACCAGCAGAGAGGGGGCAGGGTATGAAGCTTTCTTT. This gives the protein CATSREGAGYEAFF.

This rearrangement joins TRBV11-2 to TRBJ2-7; the D gene is possibly TRBD1 (6 bases). This CDR3 has 14 amino acids. The V end was cut by 2 bases, the J end by 2 bases, with 10 bases between. Germline values: CDR1 SGHAT, CDR2 FQNNGV. As DNA, the CDR3 is TGTGCCAGCAGCTTAACGGGACACCCCTACGAGCAGTACTTC. Protein product: CASSLTGHPYEQYF.

This clone has a single count. CDR3 nucleotides: TGTGCCAGCAGCTCACTAGCGGGGAATCCCTACGAGCAGTACTTC. Translated: CASSSLAGNPYEQYF. The chain carries TRBV5-5 and TRBJ2-7; 10 bases line up with TRBD2. The CDR3 is made up of 15 amino acids. CDR1 is SGHKS and CDR2 is YYEKEE in the germline V gene (reference sequence). V lost 3 bases, J lost 2 bases, and 5 bases stayed unmatched. Complete variable domain (other parts from reference TRBV5-5 and TRBJ2-7): DAGVTQSPTHLIKTRGQQVTLRCSPISGHKSVSWYQQVLGQGPQFIFQYYEKEERGRGNFPDRFSARQFPNYSSELNVNALLLGDSALYLCASSSLAGNPYEQYFGPGTRLTVT.